Following are 29 T cell receptor beta chains from one sample sequenced in a study of cytomegalovirus exposure and HLA in healthy donors. Primers included in the PCR were 60 Vbeta and 13 Jbeta primers. Using immunoSEQ multiplex PCR, the repertoire was profiled, and TCRdb retains in-frame clones only, with some absent. This sample carries approximately 160,000 clones, roughly 80% of them seen once, and the ten largest clones take approximately 1.8%. The material sequenced was PBMCs. The receptors were gathered from a human donor in good health.

This rearrangement joins TRBV2 to TRBJ2-2; 7 nucleotides agree with TRBD1. Germline trimming cut 2 bases from V and 3 bases from J; bases unmatched to any gene: 9. CDR3 length equals 17 residues. Germline V gene lookup returns CDR1 SNHLY and CDR2 FYNNEI. DNA for the CDR3: TGTGCCAGCAGTGAAACGCAGGGGGTATTGGACACCGGGGAGCTGTTTTTT. It translates to CASSETQGVLDTGELFF.

The rearrangement uses TRBV7-9 and TRBJ2-7; the D gene is possibly TRBD2 (5 bases). The V gene's germline CDR1 is SEHNR and CDR2 FQNEAQ (reference sequence). The CDR3 loop spans 16 amino acids. Trimming cost V 0 bases and J 2 bases, with 14 bases left between them. CDR3 in amino acids: CASSLARGNLPYEQYF. CDR3 DNA sequence: TGTGCCAGCAGCTTAGCCCGGGGAAATTTACCCTACGAGCAGTACTTC.

This clone appeared a few times. This chain connects TRBV28 to TRBJ2-1; 14 nucleotides line up with TRBD2. V shed 6 bases, J shed 8 bases, and the junction held 6 bases outside the gene matches. Germline V gives CDR1 MDHEN, CDR2 SYDVKM. The CDR3 loop spans 15 amino acids. CDR3 sequence (DNA): TGTGCCAGCAGACCGACTAGCGGGGGGGCCTATGAGCAGTTCTTC. This sequence encodes CASRPTSGGAYEQFF.

This sequence joins TRBV6-1 and TRBJ1-1; no clear D. This CDR3 is 13 amino acids long. CDR1 is MNHNS and CDR2 is SASEGT in the germline V gene. Trimming stripped 6 bases from V and 0 bases from J, with 8 bases between. CDR3 amino acids: CASRERMNTEAFF. The CDR3 nucleotides are TGTGCCAGCAGGGAGAGGATGAACACTGAAGCTTTCTTT.

V and J are TRBV27 and TRBJ2-7; weak D call: TRBD1 (5 bases). Germline CDR1 MNHEY, CDR2 SMNVEV (reference sequence). This CDR3 is 12 amino acids long. The V end was cut by 0 bases, the J end by 12 bases, with 12 bases between. The CDR3 is CASSLSGRALYF. In nucleotides, the CDR3 is TGTGCCAGCAGTTTATCGGGCAGGGCTCTGTACTTC.

V usage is TRBV2 and J usage is TRBJ2-7; unclear D gene. The CDR3 is made up of 11 amino acids. The V and J ends lost 6 bases and 3 bases respectively, with 6 bases between them. CDR1 is SNHLY, CDR2 FYNNEI, per germline. In nucleotides, the CDR3 is TGTGCCAGCAGGGCAGACTACGAGCAGTACTTC. Translating gives CASRADYEQYF.

CDR3 sequence: CASSHGGNPSYEQYF. CDR3 in DNA: TGCGCCAGCAGCCACGGAGGGAACCCCTCCTACGAGCAGTACTTC. The chain employs TRBV4-1 and TRBJ2-7; D is possibly TRBD2 (6 bases). The CDR3 spans 15 residues. Looked up from germline, CDR1 is MGHRA and CDR2 is YSYEKL. The V gene lost 3 bases and the J gene lost 0 bases, with 12 bases spanning the gap.

The CDR3 here is CASSLWQEQFF. The CDR3 DNA follows: TGCGCCAGCAGCTTGTGGCAGGAGCAGTTCTTC. This chain connects TRBV5-1 to TRBJ2-1; D call uncertain. CDR3 length: 11 amino acids. The V end was cut by 1 base, the J end by 10 bases, with 6 bases between. Looked up from germline, CDR1 is SGHRS and CDR2 is YFSETQ. Variable domain in full (rest from reference TRBV5-1 and TRBJ2-1): KAGVTQTPRYLIKTRGQQVTLSCSPISGHRSVSWYQQTPGQGLQFLFEYFSETQRNKGNFPGRFSGRQFSNSRSEMNVSTLELGDSALYLCASSLWQEQFFGPGTRLTVL.

The chain combines TRBV7-3 with TRBJ1-1, with unresolved D. This CDR3 is 13 amino acids long. Between the trimmed V and J ends, which lost 6 bases and 0 bases, there was a span of 8 bases. The germline V gene has CDR1 SGHTA and CDR2 FQGTGA. The CDR3 region is CASRTNMNTEAFF. CDR3 bases: TGTGCCAGCAGGACAAACATGAACACTGAAGCTTTCTTT. Based on the CDR3 plus reference TRBV7-3 and TRBJ1-1, the full variable domain is GAGVSQTPSNKVTEKGKYVELRCDPISGHTALYWYRQSLGQGPEFLIYFQGTGAADDSGLPNDRFFAVRPEGSVSTLKIQRTERGDSAVYLCASRTNMNTEAFFGQGTRLTVV.

The chain couples TRBV15 to TRBJ2-7; 10 positions agree with TRBD1. In germline, CDR1 is LNHNV, CDR2 YYDKDF (reference sequence). V lost 11 bases and J lost 1; bases outside the gene matches: 11. The CDR3 is 15 residues long. CDR3 residues: CAASPGQGTSYEQYF. The DNA for the CDR3 is TGTGCCGCAAGTCCGGGACAGGGGACTTCCTACGAGCAGTACTTC.

The chain has TRBV6-5 and TRBJ2-2; tentative D call: TRBD1 (5 bases). V was cut by 6 bases and J by 4 bases, with 12 bases left in between. CDR1 and CDR2 (germline): MNHEY, SVGAGI. The CDR3 is 14 residues long. CDR3 in amino acids: CASRGRVATGELFF. The CDR3 DNA reads TGTGCCAGCAGGGGCAGGGTTGCCACCGGGGAGCTGTTTTTT.

The genes are TRBV11-3 and TRBJ1-1, with D possibly being TRBD1 (6 bases). Trimming stripped 5 bases from V and 6 bases from J, with 16 bases between. The CDR3 runs to 14 residues. Germline CDR1 is SGHNT and CDR2 is YENEEA. Here the CDR3 DNA reads TGTGCCAGCAGCCCACAGGGACCCAAGTCTGAAGCTTTCTTT. It specifies CASSPQGPKSEAFF.

The chain combines TRBV4-1 with TRBJ2-3; D is possibly TRBD2 (7 bases). Germline CDR1 is MGHRA and CDR2 is YSYEKL. V was shortened by 0 bases and J by 6 bases, with 19 bases between the two germline ends. There are 17 residues in the CDR3. CDR3 sequence: CASSQEGRRGGLDTQYF. The CDR3 bases are TGCGCCAGCAGCCAAGAAGGACGTAGGGGGGGCTTGGATACGCAGTATTTT.

The chain is built from TRBV5-1 and TRBJ2-5; a possible D gene is TRBD2 (5 bases). Trimming removed 1 base from V and 4 bases from J, with 14 bases in between. The CDR3 runs to 15 residues. Germline lookup yields CDR1 SGHRS and CDR2 YFSETQ. The chain's CDR3 is CASSLFGGIGETQYF. In DNA form, the CDR3 reads TGCGCCAGCAGCTTGTTTGGAGGAATCGGAGAGACCCAGTACTTC.

The rearrangement joins TRBV19 to TRBJ2-1, with D possibly TRBD2 on 5 matching bases. The V and J ends lost 4 bases and 8 bases respectively, with 18 bases between them. This CDR3 is 15 amino acids long. Germline assignment: CDR1 LNHDA and CDR2 SQIVND (reference sequence). The CDR3 is CASSNLPGKAHEQFF. CDR3 DNA sequence: TGTGCCAGTAGTAACCTTCCGGGGAAAGCACATGAGCAGTTCTTC.

This clone came up a few times. The V call is TRBV2, the J call TRBJ2-1; TRBD2 might be the D (6 bases). Per germline, CDR1 SNHLY and CDR2 FYNNEI. The CDR3 consists of 13 residues. V dropped 4 bases and J dropped 7 bases, with 11 bases sitting between them. CDR3 loop: CASSVAGWNEQFF. In DNA, the CDR3 is TGTGCCAGCAGTGTGGCGGGGTGGAATGAGCAGTTCTTC.

The genes are TRBV5-1 and TRBJ2-2; D remains unclear. Trimming took off 0 bases at V and 5 bases at J, with 8 bases between the two ends. Germline CDR1 is SGHRS and CDR2 is YFSETQ. The CDR3 is 14 residues long. Written as DNA, the CDR3 is TGCGCCAGCAGCTTGGTCCAGTTTACCGGGGAGCTGTTTTTT. It translates to CASSLVQFTGELFF.

The rearrangement joins TRBV29-1 to TRBJ2-7, with a possible D match to TRBD1 (6 bases). CDR3 length: 13 amino acids. Trimming stripped 7 bases from V and 0 bases from J, with 13 bases between. Germline CDR1 SQVTM, CDR2 ANQGSEA. The CDR3 nucleotides read TGCAGCGCACTACAGGGTAACTCCTACGAGCAGTACTTC. As protein: CSALQGNSYEQYF.

This clone was detected once. The chain recombines TRBV5-4 with TRBJ2-7; 7 bases are a match to TRBD1. The length of the CDR3 is 15 residues. J lost 3 bases, V lost 4 bases, and 10 bases had no gene match. In germline, CDR1 is SGHNT, CDR2 YYREEE (reference sequence). The CDR3, as DNA: TGTGCCAGCAGCCCCGGACAGGACGGTTTCTACGAGCAGTACTTC. It encodes CASSPGQDGFYEQYF.

V gene TRBV6-1 combines with J gene TRBJ1-1; 8 nucleotides agree with TRBD1. The V gene's germline CDR1 is MNHNS and CDR2 SASEGT. V was pared by 6 bases and J by 3 bases, with 3 bases of the junction left unmatched. The CDR3 runs to 13 residues. CDR3 region: CASRLQGDTEAFF. DNA for the CDR3: TGTGCCAGCAGACTACAGGGGGACACTGAAGCTTTCTTT.

This clone was seen just once. The V gene is TRBV10-3, the J gene TRBJ2-7, with D unclear. The ends were cut back, 11 bases at V and 0 bases at J, with 11 bases in the middle. This CDR3 is built from 12 residues. Germline lookup yields CDR1 ENHRY and CDR2 SYGVKD. The chain's CDR3 is CAASRDSYEQYF. The DNA of the CDR3 is TGTGCCGCCTCTAGAGACTCCTACGAGCAGTACTTC.

The gene calls are TRBV29-1 and TRBJ1-2; weak D call: TRBD1 (5 bases). This CDR3 comprises 13 residues. Trimming took 0 bases from V and 7 from J, leaving 12 bases between them. Germline lookup yields CDR1 SQVTM and CDR2 ANQGSEA. This chain's CDR3 is CSVEDRQGGGYTF. CDR3 bases: TGCAGCGTTGAAGATCGTCAGGGAGGTGGCTACACCTTC.

J is TRBJ2-3 and V is TRBV9; D is unclear. Trimming shortened V by 0 bases and J by 0 bases, and 8 bases separated the two germline ends. The CDR3 has 15 amino acids. Germline V gene sequence: CDR1 SGDLS, CDR2 YYNGEE. In nucleotides, the CDR3 is TGTGCCAGCAGCGTAGTTGCGGAGAGCACAGATACGCAGTATTTT. Translation: CASSVVAESTDTQYF.

V and J are TRBV7-2 and TRBJ1-4; 8 nucleotides agree with TRBD1. Germline V gene lookup returns CDR1 SGHTA and CDR2 FQGNSA. This CDR3 has 15 amino acids. V lost 4 bases to trimming and J lost 3 bases; unmatched junction nucleotides: 4. CDR3 protein: CASSSRTGSNEKLFF. CDR3 in DNA: TGTGCCAGCAGCTCCCGGACAGGGTCTAATGAAAAACTGTTTTTT.

The chain links TRBV10-1 to TRBJ2-6; 7 nucleotides align to TRBD1. CDR3 length equals 23 residues. Losses at the gene ends were 10 bases for V and 2 bases for J; bases not matched to a gene: 32. Germline CDR1 WNHNN, CDR2 SYGVQD (reference sequence). DNA for the CDR3: TGCGCCACCCTCCTTCCCTCGCCCAAACCAAACACAGGGGAAGTTGCTGGGGCCAACGTCCTGACTTTC. It codes for CATLLPSPKPNTGEVAGANVLTF.

This clone turned up a few times. The chain uses TRBV5-1 and TRBJ1-5, with unresolved D. Deletions cut 4 bases from V and 4 bases from J, with 9 bases between. Germline-derived CDR1 and CDR2 are SGHRS and YFSETQ. This CDR3 contains 13 residues. CDR3: CASSEDGNQPQHF. CDR3 nucleotides: TGCGCCAGCAGCGAAGACGGGAATCAGCCCCAGCATTTT. Looking up the rest from reference TRBV5-1 and TRBJ1-5 gives the full variable domain: KAGVTQTPRYLIKTRGQQVTLSCSPISGHRSVSWYQQTPGQGLQFLFEYFSETQRNKGNFPGRFSGRQFSNSRSEMNVSTLELGDSALYLCASSEDGNQPQHFGDGTRLSIL.

This rearrangement joins TRBV27 to TRBJ2-5, with TRBD1 matching 10 bases. The closer fit of TRBJ2-7 to the DNA end suggests the J call may be wrong. Germline V gene data show CDR1 as MNHEY and CDR2 as SMNVEV (reference sequence). The CDR3 consists of 14 residues. CDR3 sequence (DNA): TGTGCCAGCAGTCACCGGGACAGGGGATCCGAGCAGTACTTC. Translated: CASSHRDRGSEQYF.

The V gene is TRBV4-1, the J gene TRBJ2-5; D perhaps matches TRBD1 (8 bases). This CDR3 comprises 15 residues. Trimming pared 0 bases from V and 11 bases from J, leaving 19 bases between. Germline V gene sequence: CDR1 MGHRA, CDR2 YSYEKL. Here the CDR3 reads CASSQEEQGAREQYF. CDR3 nucleotides: TGCGCCAGCAGCCAAGAAGAGCAGGGGGCGCGGGAGCAGTACTTC.

This clone was counted between two and nine times. V is TRBV5-6 and J is TRBJ1-1; D ambiguous. V dropped 4 bases and J dropped 1 base, with 11 bases sitting between them. CDR1 is SGHDT, CDR2 YYEEEE, per germline. This CDR3 has 14 residues. CDR3 region: CASSRAVQNTEAFF. The CDR3 nucleotides read TGTGCCAGCAGCCGTGCGGTACAGAACACTGAAGCTTTCTTT. Filled out from reference TRBV5-6 and TRBJ1-1, the complete variable domain reads DAGVTQSPTHLIKTRGQQVTLRCSPKSGHDTVSWYQQALGQGPQFIFQYYEEEERQRGNFPDRFSGHQFPNYSSELNVNALLLGDSALYLCASSRAVQNTEAFFGQGTRLTVV.